This T cell receptor beta chain was captured by sequencing in a study of Ad26.COV2.S vaccination and SARS-CoV-2 variants. Study-wide context: The donor participated in the COV1001 trial, in its Ad26.COV2.S arm. Study outcomes and limitations: Placebo recipients and vaccine recipients were similar in non-spike TCR breadth.

Specified treatment: some 20 received Ad26.COV2.S at low or high dose, single or two shots; several received placebo; per-sample allocation not given. Each sample was drawn 63 days after the first injection (of vaccine or placebo). Boston provided a donor who was an adult aged 18-55 years. The administered vaccine (an Ad26 vector) expressed Wuhan-strain SARS-CoV-2 spike. TCRdb's copy holds only in-frame clones and misses some; the assay was immunoSEQ multiplex PCR. Among around 400,000 clones listed, 90% were seen once. This clone was seen more than once but under ten times. Its antigen remains unidentified. CDR1 and CDR2 from the germline V gene are SGDLS and YYNGEE. V was pared by 4 bases and J by 8 bases, with 19 bases between. This CDR3 has 15 residues.

The rearrangement joins TRBV9 to TRBJ2-1, with D tentatively TRBD1 or TRBD2 (5 bases each). This material consisted of peripheral blood, taken in a trial of Ad26.COV2.S vaccine versus placebo. The receptor comes from a person between 18 and 59 years old who received the Ad26.COV2.S COVID-19 vaccine or a placebo. In DNA form, the CDR3 reads TGTGCCAGCAGCATCGGCCGGGACCCCTTGCATGAGCAGTTCTTC. It specifies CASSIGRDPLHEQFF. Looking up the rest from reference TRBV9 and TRBJ2-1 gives the full variable domain: DSGVTQTPKHLITATGQRVTLRCSPRSGDLSVYWYQQSLDQGLQFLIQYYNGEERAKGNILERFSAQQFPDLHSELNLSSLELGDSALYFCASSIGRDPLHEQFFGPGTRLTVL.